This TCR beta chain was recovered during a study of beta chain features in type 1 diabetes (dated by TCRdb to 2016 to 2018). Concerning the study at large: Mean age, gender distribution, total cell number and subset yield were not different between patients and healthy donors. In the study, recently diagnosed type 1 diabetes patients and matched healthy donors were compared on the TCRB repertoires of their sorted circulating CD4+ T cell subsets. Regulatory and stem cell-like memory subsets were isolated from only 8 patients and about 8 healthy donors, whereas naive and central memory subsets came from all 28 donors. A total of approximately 100 million sorted cells were examined across all samples, and the number of cells per subset was strongly correlated with RNA yield.

Each donor gave one peripheral blood draw, averaging roughly 120 mL, which was collected into heparinised tubes. Using a panel that included CD45RO, CCR7, CD25, CD127, CD95 and CD27, naive, central memory, regulatory and stem cell-like memory CD4+ T cells were sorted on a BD FACSAria II. Every sorted population had a purity above 98%. PBMCs were separated immediately by Lymphoprep density gradient centrifugation and were stained directly, without being cultured. To minimize batch effects, samples were stained and sorted in pairs, one healthy donor with one patient per experiment. The High Capacity cDNA Reverse Transcription Kit was used to reverse transcribe all of the isolated RNA, meaning that expressed TCRB transcripts were what got sequenced. Deep immunoSEQ sequencing was applied to naive, central memory and regulatory T cell samples, giving an average of roughly 3.5 million total reads per sample. Sorted cells were lysed in RLT buffer, and RNA was extracted using DNase-treated RNeasy Micro or Mini kits according to cell number. To prevent cross-contamination, every cell subset was processed on its own, while patient and healthy donor samples were processed together. TCRB sequences were amplified from cDNA with the immunoSEQ multiplex PCR, producing 87-bp fragments spanning the CDR3 region. Sequencing of the amplicons was performed on the Illumina HiSeq platform. The authors processed their data as follows. PCR bias was computationally corrected using synthetic template baselines, reads within Hamming distance 2 were collapsed, and singletons that could not be merged were discarded. By aligning reads against IMGT, V, D and J genes, CDR3 length, and insertions or deletions at six rearrangement sites were assigned. Within each subset, clonotype counts were normalized to sorted cell number, after which true diversity and Gini coefficients were computed with the tcR R package. The overlap coefficient, calculated on TCRB nucleotide sequences, was used to quantify repertoire sharing. The table was pulled from immuneACCESS by TCRdb, which kept in-frame rearrangements only. Such tables lose some clones; where checked, under half of the loss comes from unresolved V genes, and the rest has no known cause. The V and J calls and the clone size are those of that table, but D and trimming were determined from the DNA. The sample profile shows about 150,000 clones; around 10% of them were found once. Around 2% of the sample lies in the top ten.

Beyond this particular receptor, the publication reports: Patients with type 1 diabetes made fewer insertions and deleted more nucleotides at VDJ recombination sites, implying thymic rearrangement abnormalities. HLA sub-analyses involved small numbers of individuals, so any influence of HLA type on TCRB rearrangement remained unresolved. Shorter templates might have been favored by PCR, but patient and control samples were amplified and corrected together, so both groups would have been affected equally by any skew. Sequencing cDNA rather than genomic DNA could over-represent highly expressing activated cells, although activation and CD3 levels did not differ between groups. A moderate but significant shortening of TCRB CDR3 length was observed in type 1 diabetes patients in all four CD4+ subsets. Naive, central memory and regulatory TCRB repertoires appeared to be more similar among patients than among healthy donors.

Note on this clone: Its antigen is currently not known. Nothing much larger sits one base from this clone, and base qualities are not available.

The receptor comes from a man aged 18 to 29 in good health. Sequenced input: central memory CD4+ T cells from blood.

The CDR3 in this case is CASSLRSGDEQYF. The DNA reads as follows: TGCGCCAGCAGCTTGCGCAGTGGCGACGAGCAGTACTTC. The rearrangement combines TRBV5-1 with TRBJ2-7; a confident D gene designation cannot be given. The germline V gene yields SGHRS for CDR1 and YFSETQ for CDR2. From cysteine to phenylalanine, the CDR3 is 13 amino acids long. The entry retains the CDR3 DNA only, 39 bases that are in frame from base 1. V sheds 1 base and J sheds 5 bases, leaving 10 bases between their ends. Full variable domain (CDR3 extended with the reference TRBV5-1 and TRBJ2-7 proteins): KAGVTQTPRYLIKTRGQQVTLSCSPISGHRSVSWYQQTPGQGLQFLFEYFSETQRNKGNFPGRFSGRQFSNSRSEMNVSTLELGDSALYLCASSLRSGDEQYFGPGTRLTVT.